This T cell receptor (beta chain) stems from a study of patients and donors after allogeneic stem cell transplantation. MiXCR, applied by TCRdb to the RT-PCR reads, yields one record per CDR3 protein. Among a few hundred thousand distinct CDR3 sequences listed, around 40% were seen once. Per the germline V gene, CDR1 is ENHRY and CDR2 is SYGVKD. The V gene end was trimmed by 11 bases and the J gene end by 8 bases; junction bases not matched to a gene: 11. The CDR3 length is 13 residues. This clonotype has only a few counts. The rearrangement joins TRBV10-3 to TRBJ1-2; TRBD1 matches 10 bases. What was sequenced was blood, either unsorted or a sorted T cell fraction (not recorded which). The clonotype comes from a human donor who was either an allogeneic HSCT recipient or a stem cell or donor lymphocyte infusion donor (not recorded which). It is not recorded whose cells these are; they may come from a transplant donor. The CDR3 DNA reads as TGTGCCTCGACAGCCGGGACAGGGGACGGCTACACCTTC. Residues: CASTAGTGDGYTF.